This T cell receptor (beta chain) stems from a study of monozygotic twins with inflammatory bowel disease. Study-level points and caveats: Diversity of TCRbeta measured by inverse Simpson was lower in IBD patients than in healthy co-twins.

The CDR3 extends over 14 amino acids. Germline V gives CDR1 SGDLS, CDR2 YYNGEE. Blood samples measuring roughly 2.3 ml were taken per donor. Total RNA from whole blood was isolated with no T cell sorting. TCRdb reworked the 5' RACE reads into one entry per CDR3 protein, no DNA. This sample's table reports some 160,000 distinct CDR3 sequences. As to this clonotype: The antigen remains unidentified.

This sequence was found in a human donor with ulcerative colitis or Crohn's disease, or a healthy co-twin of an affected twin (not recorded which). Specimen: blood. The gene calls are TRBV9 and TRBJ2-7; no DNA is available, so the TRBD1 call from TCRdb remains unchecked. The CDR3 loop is CASTPTGSAYEQYF.